Described below is a single T cell receptor beta chain sequence and its context. The sample is drawn from a study of blood T cell repertoires in COVID-19. Study details: COVID-19 samples from acute and convalescent phases originated in the United States, Italy and Spain. PBMCs, B-cell-depleted T cells, or T cells were the source of the cDNA or gDNA that made up the material.

This CDR3 is built from 14 residues. CDR1 KGHDR and CDR2 SFDVKD come from the germline V gene. J lost 4 bases, V lost 10 bases, and 9 bases had no gene match. Authors' methods: The authors estimated nucleated cell counts from reference gene primer amplification. Measured with immunoSEQ multiplex PCR; TCRdb has only the in-frame clones, and not every one. The V and J calls and clone size were taken over from that table, and D and trimming were inferred from the DNA. This sample has approximately 210,000 clones; 84% occur once, and the top ten carry less than 20%. Sequenced sample: peripheral blood. The TCR originated in a man aged 25 to 40 with active or convalescent COVID-19. The chain links TRBV24-1 to TRBJ2-1; TRBD1 aligns across 7 bases. The CDR3 DNA follows: TGTGCCACTGCCACCCGGGACAGTTACAATGAGCAGTTCTTC. Translated, it gives CATATRDSYNEQFF.